A single sample is the source of the 6 T cell receptor beta chains below, sequenced in a study of lymphopenia after photon versus proton radiotherapy. Some clones are missing from TCRdb's copy, which holds only in-frame ones; the method was immunoSEQ multiplex PCR. This table has roughly 14,000 clones, approximately 84% appearing once. Specimen: peripheral blood, collected from a patient treated with proton-based radiotherapy. The receptors were gathered from a man between 70 and 80 years old with pancreatic cancer.

The chain combines TRBV7-3 with TRBJ2-2; tentative D call: TRBD2 (6 bases). Germline CDR1 is SGHTA and CDR2 is FQGTGA. The CDR3 runs to 16 residues. The germline V and J ends were trimmed by 1 base and 7 bases, with 16 bases remaining between them. In DNA form, the CDR3 reads TGTGCCAGCAGCTTAAGGGAGCGGACTACCATCGGGGAGCTGTTTTTT. It encodes CASSLRERTTIGELFF.

This chain joins TRBV11-3 and TRBJ2-3, with D possibly TRBD2 on 5 matching bases. The CDR3 loop spans 14 amino acids. V was clipped by 0 bases and J by 6 bases, with 10 bases between them. Germline V gene lookup returns CDR1 SGHNT and CDR2 YENEEA. DNA for the CDR3: TGTGCCAGCAGCTTAGATCGAGGGAGCGATACGCAGTATTTT. Encoded protein: CASSLDRGSDTQYF.

The J gene is TRBJ2-7, the V gene TRBV5-6, with D possibly matching TRBD2 (6 bases). Germline V gives CDR1 SGHDT, CDR2 YYEEEE. This CDR3 is built from 15 residues. V lost 4 bases, J lost 3 bases, and 17 bases lay in between. Here the CDR3 reads CASSHSGLPHYEQYF. The CDR3 bases are TGTGCCAGCAGCCATTCGGGACTTCCCCACTACGAGCAGTACTTC.

This chain uses TRBV2 with TRBJ2-5; D remains ambiguous. CDR1 and CDR2 (germline): SNHLY, FYNNEI. This CDR3 has 12 amino acids. V was cut by 8 bases and J by 1 base, with 8 bases left in between. The CDR3 region has the DNA TGTGCCAGCGACCGGGCCCAAGAGACCCAGTACTTC. It specifies CASDRAQETQYF.

V gene TRBV2 combines with J gene TRBJ1-5; D call uncertain. The germline CDR1 and CDR2 sequences are SNHLY and FYNNEI. The CDR3 consists of 13 residues. V gave up 7 bases and J gave up 5 bases, with 12 bases separating them. The CDR3 nucleotides read TGTGCCAGCAATTCTGGAACGGATCAGCCCCAGCATTTT. Translated: CASNSGTDQPQHF.

This rearrangement joins TRBV11-3 to TRBJ1-2, with 7 bases that match TRBD1. CDR1 SGHNT and CDR2 YENEEA come from the germline V gene. Trimming at V came to 5 bases and at J to 10 bases, leaving 22 bases not matched to a gene. This CDR3 is built from 17 residues. DNA for the CDR3: TGTGCCAGCAGCAAACGAAGAGCCGGACAGGAAAAAGTGAACTACACCTTC. Its translation is CASSKRRAGQEKVNYTF.